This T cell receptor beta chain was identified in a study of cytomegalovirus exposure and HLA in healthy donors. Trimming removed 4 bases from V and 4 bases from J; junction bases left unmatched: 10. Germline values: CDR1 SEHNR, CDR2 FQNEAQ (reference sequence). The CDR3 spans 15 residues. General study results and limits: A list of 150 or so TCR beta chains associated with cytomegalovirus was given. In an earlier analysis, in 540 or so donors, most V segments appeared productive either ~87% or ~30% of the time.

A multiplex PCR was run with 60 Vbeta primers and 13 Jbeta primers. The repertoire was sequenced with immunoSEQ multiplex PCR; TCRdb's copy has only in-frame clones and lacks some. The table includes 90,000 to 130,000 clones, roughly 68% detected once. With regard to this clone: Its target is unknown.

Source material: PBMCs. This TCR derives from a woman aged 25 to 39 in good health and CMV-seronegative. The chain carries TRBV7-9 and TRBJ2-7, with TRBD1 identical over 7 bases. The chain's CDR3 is CASSSDRDRAYEQYF. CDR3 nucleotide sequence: TGTGCCAGCAGCTCAGACCGGGACAGAGCTTACGAGCAGTACTTC.